This is a list of T cell receptor beta chains from one sample in a study of OX40 agonist ivuxolimab in advanced cancers. Profiled with immunoSEQ multiplex PCR; TCRdb holds only in-frame clones, not every one. The sample includes 70,000 or so clones, approximately 92% of them seen just once. The sample in question was CD4+ or CD8+ T cells sorted from blood, obtained in a trial of the OX40 agonist ivuxolimab. All receptors derive from an adult with an advanced solid tumor such as melanoma, head and neck, liver or kidney cancer. Each CDR3 is given with its conserved first and last residue. D genes are given only for firm matches. Only part of the rows carry a size: once, few, many, or a class if the clone is expanded.

TRBV7-6	once	TRBJ1-2	.	TGTGCCAGCAGTCCGACAGAGAACTATGGCTACACCTTC	CASSPTENYGYTF
TRBV6-5	.	TRBJ1-5	.	TGTGCCAGCAACTCATTCGGTCAGCCCCAGCATTTT	CASNSFGQPQHF
TRBV27	.	TRBJ1-4	TRBD1	TGTGCCAGCAGTTTCTCGGGACAGGGTAATGAAAAACTGTTTTTT	CASSFSGQGNEKLFF
TRBV19	.	TRBJ2-1	TRBD2	TGTGCCAGTAGTATCTTCCTAGCGGGAGGGCTAAATGAGCAGTTCTTC	CASSIFLAGGLNEQFF
TRBV9	.	TRBJ2-1	.	TGTGCCAGCAGCGTTAGAGGGGAAGGCTACAATGAGCAGTTCTTC	CASSVRGEGYNEQFF
TRBV5-6	once	TRBJ2-1	.	TGTGCCAGCAGCTTGAACGGTTTCGGGGTCAATGAGCAGTTCTTC	CASSLNGFGVNEQFF
TRBV6-6	few	TRBJ2-1	.	TGTGCCAGCAGTTTAGCTGCGAGCTCCTACAATGAGCAGTTCTTC	CASSLAASSYNEQFF
TRBV25-1	once	TRBJ2-7	TRBD1	TGTGCCAGCAGTGACCCCCGGGACAGGGCCTACGAGCAGTACTTC	CASSDPRDRAYEQYF
TRBV27	once	TRBJ1-6	TRBD1	TGTGCCAGCAGTCTCGGACAGGGCCTAGGACCCCTCCACTTT	CASSLGQGLGPLHF
TRBV7-9	.	TRBJ1-1	.	TGTGCCAGCAGCCCCAGGGGTGACACTGAAGCTTTCTTT	CASSPRGDTEAFF
TRBV27	.	TRBJ2-1	TRBD2	TGTGCCAGCAGTTTATCGGGACTAGCGGGATTTGGCTACAATGAGCAGTTCTTC	CASSLSGLAGFGYNEQFF
TRBV5-5	.	TRBJ1-6	.	TGTGCCAGCAGCCCGGGAGGCTCACCCCTCCACTTT	CASSPGGSPLHF
TRBV7-9	.	TRBJ2-7	TRBD1	TGTGCCAGCAGCCCGGGACAGGGAAACGGCGAGCAGTACTTC	CASSPGQGNGEQYF
TRBV9	.	TRBJ1-5	.	TGTGCCAGCAGCGATACAGCGGTCAGCAATCAGCCCCAGCATTTT	CASSDTAVSNQPQHF
TRBV5-1	once	TRBJ1-1	.	TGCGCCAGCAGCTTGTTGGACCTTATGAACACTGAAGCTTTCTTT	CASSLLDLMNTEAFF
TRBV7-6	.	TRBJ1-1	.	TGTGCCAGCAGCTTAGCGCTAAGTGAAGGGATGAACACTGAAGCTTTCTTT	CASSLALSEGMNTEAFF
TRBV4-3	.	TRBJ2-7	TRBD2	TGCGCCAGCAGCCCCTCTAGCGGGGCCTCCTACGAGCAGTACTTC	CASSPSSGASYEQYF
TRBV5-1	.	TRBJ2-3	.	TGCGCCAGCAGCTTAAATACCTACAGAAGTTCAGATACGCAGTATTTT	CASSLNTYRSSDTQYF
TRBV9	once	TRBJ2-7	TRBD1	TGTGCCAGCAGCTCTTCCGCCACAGGGGGCTTCGGCGAGCAGTACTTC	CASSSSATGGFGEQYF
TRBV27	.	TRBJ2-3	.	TGTGCCAGCAGTTTAGGGGCAGTTTCTAGCACAGATACGCAGTATTTT	CASSLGAVSSTDTQYF
TRBV13	.	TRBJ2-7	.	TGTGCCAGCAGTTCTACAGAAGACGAGCAGTACTTC	CASSSTEDEQYF
TRBV5-6	.	TRBJ1-2	TRBD1	TGTGCCAGCAGCCTACAGGGGGCTGAGAACTATGGCTACACCTTC	CASSLQGAENYGYTF
TRBV4-1	.	TRBJ2-3	TRBD2	TGCGCCAGCAGCCTGGGACTAGCGGGGAGCACAGATACGCAGTATTTT	CASSLGLAGSTDTQYF
TRBV11-2	.	TRBJ2-7	.	TGTGCCAGCAGCCCGACCGGAGGGGACTACGAGCAGTACTTC	CASSPTGGDYEQYF
TRBV7-9	once	TRBJ2-7	TRBD2	TGTGCCAGCAGCTTAGGGGTGGGAGGGGTCTACGAGCAGTACTTC	CASSLGVGGVYEQYF
TRBV27	.	TRBJ2-7	.	TGTGCCAGCAGCCCGGGACTCCACTACGAGCAGTACTTC	CASSPGLHYEQYF
TRBV7-8	.	TRBJ1-1	.	TGTGCCAGCAGCTTAGACAGGGCGGGGACTGAAGCTTTCTTT	CASSLDRAGTEAFF
TRBV4-1	.	TRBJ2-3	.	TGCGCCAGCAGCCAAGTGGGCCCCACAGATACGCAGTATTTT	CASSQVGPTDTQYF
TRBV28	.	TRBJ1-1	.	TGTGCCAGCAGTTTGAGTGCAATGAACACTGAAGCTTTCTTT	CASSLSAMNTEAFF
TRBV6-5	.	TRBJ1-5	.	TGTGCCAGCAGTTACACCCCTGTGGATCAGCCCCAGCATTTT	CASSYTPVDQPQHF
TRBV4-3	.	TRBJ1-2	.	TGCGCCAGCAGCCAAGTAGATACGCCGGTCTTCACCTTC	CASSQVDTPVFTF
TRBV15	.	TRBJ2-7	.	TGTGCCACCAGCAGAGATCAAGGTAGCGGCGGGTACGAGCAGTACTTC	CATSRDQGSGGYEQYF
TRBV27	.	TRBJ2-3	.	TGTGCCAGCAGTCCATCGGCAGGGTTCATGGTAGATACGCAGTATTTT	CASSPSAGFMVDTQYF
TRBV5-8	.	TRBJ2-1	.	TGTGCCAGCAGCTTGGGACAGGTATACAATGAGCAGTTCTTC	CASSLGQVYNEQFF
TRBV9	.	TRBJ2-3	TRBD1	TGTGCCAGCAGCGACGCAGGGGGTTATCTCACAGATACGCAGTATTTT	CASSDAGGYLTDTQYF
TRBV4-1	.	TRBJ1-5	.	TGCGCCAGCAGCCAAGATAGAGGGGTCGGTCAGCCCCAGCATTTT	CASSQDRGVGQPQHF
TRBV5-1	.	TRBJ1-3	.	TGCGCCAGCAGCTTGGAAATTCCTTCCTCTGGAAACACCATATATTTT	CASSLEIPSSGNTIYF
TRBV5-6	.	TRBJ2-7	.	TGTGCCAGCAGCTGGTGGGTCAGAAACGAGCAGTACTTC	CASSWWVRNEQYF
TRBV9	.	TRBJ2-1	TRBD2	TGTGCCAGCAGCGTAGAACGGACTAGCGGGAGGGAGGATGAGCAGTTCTTC	CASSVERTSGREDEQFF
TRBV11-2	.	TRBJ2-1	TRBD2	TGTGCCAGCAGCTTAGTGGGCGGGGGTGGCAATGAGCAGTTCTTC	CASSLVGGGGNEQFF
TRBV7-6	.	TRBJ2-7	.	TGTGCCAGCAGCTTGGGCCCTAGCTCCTACGAGCAGTACTTC	CASSLGPSSYEQYF
TRBV4-1	.	TRBJ2-7	TRBD2	TGCGCCAGCAGCCAGATCGGGGGGGCTTCTGACGAGCAGTACTTC	CASSQIGGASDEQYF
TRBV25-1	.	TRBJ2-4	.	TGTGCCAGCAGTGAAATTGGTGGGGCCAAAAACATTCAGTACTTC	CASSEIGGAKNIQYF
TRBV7-6	.	TRBJ1-1	.	TGTGCCAGCAGCCCAGAGGGACAGAACACTGAAGCTTTCTTT	CASSPEGQNTEAFF
TRBV6-5	.	TRBJ1-6	.	TGTGCCAGCAGTTGGGGCACAGCCGATTCACCCCTCCACTTT	CASSWGTADSPLHF
TRBV27	.	TRBJ2-7	TRBD1	TGTGCCAGCAGTTTTATTCCAGGGGGAAACGAGCAGTACTTC	CASSFIPGGNEQYF
TRBV2	.	TRBJ2-1	TRBD1	TGTGCCAGCAGTGGAGGACAGGGCGATGAGCAGTTCTTC	CASSGGQGDEQFF
TRBV6-5	.	TRBJ2-1	.	TGTGCCAGCAGTTACTCGAGCGGAAACCACAATGAGCAGTTCTTC	CASSYSSGNHNEQFF
TRBV6-5	.	TRBJ2-2	TRBD1	TGTGCCAGCAGTTACCCGCGACAGGGGGGCACCGGGGAGCTGTTTTTT	CASSYPRQGGTGELFF
TRBV29-1	.	TRBJ1-5	TRBD1	TGCAGCGTTGCAGGGGGCTCCGGTCAGCCCCAGCATTTT	CSVAGGSGQPQHF